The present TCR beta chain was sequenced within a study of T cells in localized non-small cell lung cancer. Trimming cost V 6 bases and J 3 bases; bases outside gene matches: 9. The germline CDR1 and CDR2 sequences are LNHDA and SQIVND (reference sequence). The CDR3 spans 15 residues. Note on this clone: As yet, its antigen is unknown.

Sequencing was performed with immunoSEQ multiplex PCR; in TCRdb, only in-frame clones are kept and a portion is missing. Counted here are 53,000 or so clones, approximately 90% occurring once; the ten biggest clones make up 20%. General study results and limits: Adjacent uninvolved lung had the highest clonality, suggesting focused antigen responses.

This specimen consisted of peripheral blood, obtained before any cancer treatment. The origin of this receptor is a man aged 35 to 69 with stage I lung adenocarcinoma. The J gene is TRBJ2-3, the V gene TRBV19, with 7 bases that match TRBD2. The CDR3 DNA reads TGTGCCAGTAGCGAAAGCGGGACCTTGACAGATACGCAGTATTTT. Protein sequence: CASSESGTLTDTQYF. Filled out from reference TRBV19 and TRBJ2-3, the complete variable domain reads DGGITQSPKYLFRKEGQNVTLSCEQNLNHDAMYWYRQDPGQGLRLIYYSQIVNDFQKGDIAEGYSVSREKKESFPLTVTSAQKNPTAFYLCASSESGTLTDTQYFGPGTRLTVL.